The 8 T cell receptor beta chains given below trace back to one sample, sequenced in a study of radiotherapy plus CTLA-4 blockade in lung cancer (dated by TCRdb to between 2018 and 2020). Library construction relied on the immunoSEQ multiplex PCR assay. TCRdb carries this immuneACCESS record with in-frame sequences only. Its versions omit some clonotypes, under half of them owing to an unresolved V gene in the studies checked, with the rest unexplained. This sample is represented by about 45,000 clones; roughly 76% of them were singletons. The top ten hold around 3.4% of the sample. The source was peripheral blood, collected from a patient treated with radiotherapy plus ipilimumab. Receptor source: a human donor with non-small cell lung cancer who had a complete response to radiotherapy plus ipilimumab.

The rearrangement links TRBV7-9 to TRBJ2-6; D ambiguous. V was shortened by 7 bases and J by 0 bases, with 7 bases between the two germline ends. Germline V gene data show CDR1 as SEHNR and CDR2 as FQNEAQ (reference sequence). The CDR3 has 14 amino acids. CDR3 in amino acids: CASTPLSGANVLTF. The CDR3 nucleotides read TGTGCCAGCACTCCTCTCTCTGGGGCCAACGTCCTGACTTTC.

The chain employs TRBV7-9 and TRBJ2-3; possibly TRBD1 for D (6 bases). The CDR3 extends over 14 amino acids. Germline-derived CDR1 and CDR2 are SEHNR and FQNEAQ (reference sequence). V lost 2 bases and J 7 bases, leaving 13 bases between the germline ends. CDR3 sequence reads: CASSLQAQGNTQYF. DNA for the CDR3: TGTGCCAGCAGCTTACAGGCTCAGGGGAATACGCAGTATTTT.

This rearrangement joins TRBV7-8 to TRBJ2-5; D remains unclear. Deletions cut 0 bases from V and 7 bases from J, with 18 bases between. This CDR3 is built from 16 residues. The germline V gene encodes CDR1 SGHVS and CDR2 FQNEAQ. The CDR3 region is CASSLAPYSQGGTQYF. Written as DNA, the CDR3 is TGTGCCAGCAGCTTAGCGCCCTACTCCCAAGGCGGGACCCAGTACTTC.

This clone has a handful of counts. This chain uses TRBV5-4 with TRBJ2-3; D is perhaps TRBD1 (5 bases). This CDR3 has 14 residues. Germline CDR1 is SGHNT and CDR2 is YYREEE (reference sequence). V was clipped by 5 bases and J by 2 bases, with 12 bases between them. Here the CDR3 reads CASRFDSVTDTQYF. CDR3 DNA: TGTGCCAGCAGATTTGACAGTGTCACAGATACGCAGTATTTT.

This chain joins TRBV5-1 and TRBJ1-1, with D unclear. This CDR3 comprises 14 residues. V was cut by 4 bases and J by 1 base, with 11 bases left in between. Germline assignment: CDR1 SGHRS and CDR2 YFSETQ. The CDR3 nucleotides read TGCGCCAGCAGCCCACAGATTTCGAACACTGAAGCTTTCTTT. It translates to CASSPQISNTEAFF.

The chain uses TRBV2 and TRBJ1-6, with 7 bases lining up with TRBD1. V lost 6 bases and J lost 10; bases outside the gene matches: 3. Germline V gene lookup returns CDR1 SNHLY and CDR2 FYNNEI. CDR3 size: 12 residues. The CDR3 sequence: CASRQGWSPLHF. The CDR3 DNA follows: TGTGCCAGCAGACAGGGGTGGTCACCCCTCCACTTT.

The CDR3 DNA reads as TGTGCCAGCAGTTTCAGGGAAATCGGGAGCGAGCAGTACTTC. Its translation: CASSFREIGSEQYF. The V gene is TRBV27, the J gene TRBJ2-5; TRBD2 might be the D (6 bases). The J call may be incorrect, as the DNA end agrees better with TRBJ2-7. This CDR3 has 14 residues. Germline loops: CDR1 MNHEY, CDR2 SMNVEV (reference sequence).

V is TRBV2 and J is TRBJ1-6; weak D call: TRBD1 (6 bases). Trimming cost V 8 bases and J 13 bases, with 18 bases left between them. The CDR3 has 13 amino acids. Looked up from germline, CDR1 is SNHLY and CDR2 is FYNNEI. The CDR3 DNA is TGTGCCAGCTCATCCCCCCCACAGGGTCCCCTCCACTTT. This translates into CASSSPPQGPLHF.